The 25 T cell receptor beta chains below come from one sample, sequenced in a study of blood T cell repertoires in COVID-19. TCRdb keeps only in-frame clones here, not all; method: immunoSEQ multiplex PCR. The profile shows approximately 250,000 clones, about 88% of them singletons. Sequenced: peripheral blood. These receptors came from a man aged 18 to 30 with active or convalescent COVID-19.

The V gene is TRBV27, the J gene TRBJ1-5; D remains unclear. The V gene's germline CDR1 is MNHEY and CDR2 SMNVEV (reference sequence). V lost 3 bases and J 4 bases, leaving 7 bases between the germline ends. The CDR3 loop spans 13 amino acids. CDR3 protein: CASSFRGNQPQHF. In DNA, the CDR3 is TGTGCCAGCAGTTTCCGGGGTAATCAGCCCCAGCATTTT.

Comments on this clone: Other DNA sequences of this sample code for an identical CDR3. The J gene is TRBJ2-7, the V gene TRBV19, with a weak D call TRBD1 (6 bases). Germline V lookup: CDR1 LNHDA, CDR2 SQIVND (reference sequence). The V and J ends lost 4 bases and 3 bases respectively, with 7 bases between them. This CDR3 is built from 12 residues. CDR3 bases: TGTGCCAGTAGTACACAGGGCTACGAGCAGTACTTC. It codes for CASSTQGYEQYF.

This chain connects TRBV21-1 to TRBJ1-5; the listed D gene, TRBD1, was not tested against the DNA. TRBV21-1 is given as a pseudogene. The CDR3 sequence is 21 residues long. The CDR3 region is CASSKYPLRDSFTSFNQPQHF. For the CDR3, the DNA is TGTGCCAGCAGCAAGTACCCGCTTCGGGACAGTTTTACATCGTTTAATCAGCCCCAGCATTTT.

CDR3: CSVGRELTGYTF. CDR3 bases: TGCAGCGTTGGGAGGGAATTGACTGGCTACACCTTC. The chain carries TRBV29-1 and TRBJ1-2, with D unclear. Germline-derived CDR1 and CDR2 are SQVTM and ANQGSEA. This CDR3 contains 12 residues. Deletions cut 4 bases from V and 7 bases from J, with 13 bases between. Looking up the rest from reference TRBV29-1 and TRBJ1-2 gives the full variable domain: SAVISQKPSRDICQRGTSLTIQCQVDSQVTMMFWYRQQPGQSLTLIATANQGSEATYESGFVIDKFPISRPNLTFSTLTVSNMSPEDSSIYLCSVGRELTGYTFGSGTRLTVV.

The CDR3 region is CASSIDSMNTEAFF. The CDR3 DNA reads as TGTGCCAGCTCAATAGACAGTATGAACACTGAAGCTTTCTTT. The chain has TRBV18 and TRBJ1-1; maybe TRBD1 (5 bases). This CDR3 has 14 amino acids. V was shortened by 5 bases and J by 0 bases, with 10 bases between the two germline ends. Germline CDR1 is KGHSH and CDR2 is LQKENI.

The J gene is TRBJ2-1, the V gene TRBV5-1; TRBD2 is a possible D gene (6 bases). Deletions cut 3 bases from V and 0 bases from J, with 13 bases between. Germline CDR1 is SGHRS and CDR2 is YFSETQ. The CDR3 is 16 amino acids. This chain's CDR3 is CASSWAEGSSYNEQFF. As DNA, the CDR3 is TGCGCCAGCAGCTGGGCGGAGGGGAGCTCCTACAATGAGCAGTTCTTC.

The genes are TRBV28 and TRBJ1-6, with 8 nucleotides matching TRBD1. After removal of 7 bases from V and 10 bases from J, the junction contained 6 bases not matched to a gene. CDR3 length equals 13 residues. Germline V gives CDR1 MDHEN, CDR2 SYDVKM. The CDR3 DNA is TGTGCCAGCAAGGGACAGGTCGTATCACCCCTCCACTTT. Amino acids: CASKGQVVSPLHF.

V usage is TRBV29-1 and J usage is TRBJ2-7, with D maybe TRBD1 (6 bases). The V end lost 3 bases, the J end lost 11 bases, and 14 bases lay between the germline ends. The CDR3 loop spans 11 amino acids. Germline V gene data show CDR1 as SQVTM and CDR2 as ANQGSEA. The CDR3 spells CSVDAGVKEYF. The CDR3 DNA is TGCAGCGTTGACGCAGGGGTAAAGGAGTACTTC.

The V call is TRBV3-1 (or the pseudogene TRBV3-2), the J call TRBJ2-3, with D possibly being TRBD1 (6 bases). This CDR3 is built from 13 residues. Trimming stripped 5 bases from V and 4 bases from J, with 10 bases between. Looked up from germline, CDR1 is LGHDT and CDR2 is YNNKEL (reference sequence). The CDR3 DNA is TGTGCCAGCAGCATCCAGGGGTCAGATACGCAGTATTTT. As protein: CASSIQGSDTQYF.

The chain employs TRBV28 and TRBJ1-2; tentative D call: TRBD1 (6 bases). This CDR3 contains 13 residues. The germline CDR1 and CDR2 sequences are MDHEN and SYDVKM. The V and J ends lost 1 base and 6 bases respectively, with 9 bases between them. The CDR3 bases are TGTGCCAGCAGTTTATATCAGGGGCATGGCTACACCTTC. It translates to CASSLYQGHGYTF.

The J gene is TRBJ1-1, the V gene TRBV5-6; 7 bases are shared with TRBD1. The CDR3 runs 18 residues. After removal of 3 bases from V and 3 bases from J, the junction contained 17 bases not matched to a gene. Germline V gives CDR1 SGHDT, CDR2 YYEEEE. CDR3 nucleotides: TGTGCCAGCAGCTCCTCTCCGTCACAGGGGTGGGTGGACACTGAAGCTTTCTTT. Translation: CASSSSPSQGWVDTEAFF. Looking up the rest from reference TRBV5-6 and TRBJ1-1 gives the full variable domain: DAGVTQSPTHLIKTRGQQVTLRCSPKSGHDTVSWYQQALGQGPQFIFQYYEEEERQRGNFPDRFSGHQFPNYSSELNVNALLLGDSALYLCASSSSPSQGWVDTEAFFGQGTRLTVV.

This chain links TRBV7-2 with TRBJ1-5; no definite D call. The germline V gene has CDR1 SGHTA and CDR2 FQGNSA. V was cut by 3 bases and J by 2 bases, with 8 bases left in between. The CDR3 has 14 amino acids. The chain's CDR3 is CASSFPLGNQPQHF. The CDR3 coding sequence is TGTGCCAGCAGCTTCCCTCTTGGCAATCAGCCCCAGCATTTT.

The chain couples TRBV9 to TRBJ2-7, with D tentatively TRBD2 (5 bases). The length of the CDR3 is 14 residues. With 4 bases removed from V and 2 bases from J, the gap between germline ends came to 13 bases. Germline-derived CDR1 and CDR2 are SGDLS and YYNGEE. CDR3 sequence (DNA): TGTGCCAGCAGCCTCGGACTCGGAACCTACGAGCAGTACTTC. This translates into CASSLGLGTYEQYF.

This CDR3 is CASSQRADTQYF. In DNA form, the CDR3 reads TGTGCCAGCAGTCAGAGGGCAGATACGCAGTATTTT. V is TRBV6-5 and J is TRBJ2-3; maybe TRBD2 (5 bases). The CDR3 consists of 12 residues. Germline lookup yields CDR1 MNHEY and CDR2 SVGAGI. Trimming cost V 5 bases and J 4 bases, with 7 bases left between them.

The V gene is TRBV11-2, the J gene TRBJ2-7; TRBD2 might be the D (6 bases). CDR1 and CDR2 from the germline V gene are SGHAT and FQNNGV. The V and J ends lost 4 bases and 0 bases respectively, with 10 bases between them. The CDR3 extends over 14 amino acids. CDR3 in DNA: TGTGCCAGCAGCTCGGGAGCGACCTCCTACGAGCAGTACTTC. It translates to CASSSGATSYEQYF.

This clone was seen a handful of times. V and J are TRBV7-6 and TRBJ2-5; D gene uncertain. The CDR3 is 16 residues long. Germline V CDR1 and CDR2: SGHVS, FNYEAQ. V was trimmed by 5 bases and J by 5 bases, leaving 21 bases between them. DNA for the CDR3: TGTGCCAGCAGCCCCACCCACTACTCCGAAGCGGAGACCCAGTACTTC. As protein: CASSPTHYSEAETQYF.

The chain combines TRBV30 with TRBJ2-7, with D possibly TRBD2 on 6 matching bases. The germline CDR1 and CDR2 sequences are GTSNPN and SVGIG (reference sequence). The CDR3 totals 12 residues. The germline V and J ends were trimmed by 5 bases and 3 bases, with 11 bases remaining between them. The DNA for the CDR3 is TGTGCCTGGGGAGGGCTGAACTACGAGCAGTACTTC. Its protein product is CAWGGLNYEQYF. Complete variable domain (other parts from reference TRBV30 and TRBJ2-7): SQTIHQWPATLVQPVGSPLSLECTVEGTSNPNLYWYRQAAGRGLQLLFYSVGIGQISSEVPQNLSASRPQDRQFILSSKKLLLSDSGFYLCAWGGLNYEQYFGPGTRLTVT.

This chain connects TRBV6-5 to TRBJ2-2, with 7 bases lining up with TRBD1. The V gene's germline CDR1 is MNHEY and CDR2 SVGAGI. The V segment lost 7 bases and the J segment 7 bases; nucleotides outside the gene matches: 3. The CDR3 spans 12 residues. CDR3 nucleotides: TGTGCCAGCATGGGGGACAGCGGGGAGCTGTTTTTT. It encodes CASMGDSGELFF.

The gene calls are TRBV6-5 and TRBJ2-5; maybe TRBD1 (6 bases). The CDR3 contains 14 residues. The germline gives CDR1 MNHEY, CDR2 SVGAGI. Deletions cut 6 bases from V and 2 bases from J, with 13 bases between. CDR3 bases: TGTGCCAGCAGACCCCTAGGACAGCAAGAGACCCAGTACTTC. It codes for CASRPLGQQETQYF.

The genes are TRBV29-1 and TRBJ2-5; TRBD1 agrees at 9 bases. This CDR3 has 12 residues. The germline V gene encodes CDR1 SQVTM and CDR2 ANQGSEA. The junction had 5 bases not matched to a gene; V was cut back by 7 bases and J by 5 bases. CDR3 residues: CSASGTGETQYF. The CDR3 DNA reads TGCAGCGCCTCCGGGACAGGGGAGACCCAGTACTTC.

This sequence joins TRBV15 and TRBJ2-1, with 7 bases that match TRBD2. The V gene end was trimmed by 11 bases and the J gene end by 0 bases; junction bases not matched to a gene: 10. The CDR3 length is 15 residues. The V gene's germline CDR1 is LNHNV and CDR2 YYDKDF (reference sequence). The CDR3 sequence: CAASRAGASYNEQFF. The CDR3 nucleotides read TGTGCCGCCTCGCGCGCGGGAGCCTCCTACAATGAGCAGTTCTTC.

The gene calls are TRBV29-1 and TRBJ2-5, with D hard to call. V dropped 0 bases and J dropped 4 bases, with 12 bases sitting between them. Per the germline V gene, CDR1 is SQVTM and CDR2 is ANQGSEA. The CDR3 extends over 14 amino acids. The CDR3 sequence: CSVEDPAARETQYF. The CDR3 DNA is TGCAGCGTTGAAGATCCCGCGGCCCGAGAGACCCAGTACTTC.

The V and J genes are TRBV2 and TRBJ2-5; D not resolved. Trimming removed 7 bases at V and 0 bases at J, with 9 bases between. Per germline, CDR1 SNHLY and CDR2 FYNNEI. The CDR3 length is 13 residues. The CDR3: CASKSSNQETQYF. The CDR3 coding sequence is TGTGCCAGCAAGAGTAGCAACCAAGAGACCCAGTACTTC. The whole variable domain, filled in from reference TRBV2 and TRBJ2-5, reads EPEVTQTPSHQVTQMGQEVILRCVPISNHLYFYWYRQILGQKVEFLVSFYNNEISEKSEIFDDQFSVERPDGSNFTLKIRSTKLEDSAMYFCASKSSNQETQYFGPGTRLLVL.

The V gene is TRBV10-3, the J gene TRBJ2-1; D ambiguous. The V gene's germline CDR1 is ENHRY and CDR2 SYGVKD. The CDR3 has 11 residues. V was cut by 4 bases and J by 10 bases, with 8 bases left in between. The CDR3 loop reads CAISGSEEQFF. Written as DNA, the CDR3 is TGTGCCATCAGTGGGAGCGAGGAGCAGTTCTTC.

This chain joins TRBV30 and TRBJ1-5; the match to TRBD1 covers 8 bases. The germline CDR1 and CDR2 sequences are GTSNPN and SVGIG (reference sequence). The CDR3 covers 13 residues. Unmatched junction bases numbered 4, after V lost 2 bases and J lost 7 bases. The CDR3 loop is CAWSLTGAQPQHF. As DNA, the CDR3 is TGTGCCTGGAGTTTGACAGGGGCACAGCCCCAGCATTTT.